This TCR beta chain was recovered during a study of blood T cells in healthy people across ages. With a J-beta primer mix and a sample-barcoded 5' primer, a second PCR ran 7 to 11 cycles. From the 5' RACE reads, TCRdb called clonotypes with MiXCR, one entry per CDR3 protein. The sample lists 1.5 million to 2 million distinct CDR3 sequences, roughly 30% seen once, with around 10% in the top ten. CDR3 length: 13 residues. CDR1 and CDR2 (germline): DFQATT, SNEGSKA (reference sequence). Donation came from healthy Caucasian individuals in Russia who were aged 6 to 90. Collection of around 10 milliliters of peripheral blood was performed for each donor.

The sample consisted of blood. The chain employs TRBV20-1 and TRBJ2-4, with 10 bases identical to TRBD2. The end of the DNA fits TRBJ2-7 better, so the J call may be wrong. This receptor was obtained from a woman in her twenties or thirties in good health. CDR3 in DNA: TGCAGTGCCCATACTAGCGGGATGTACGAGCAGTACTTC. It translates to CSAHTSGMYEQYF.